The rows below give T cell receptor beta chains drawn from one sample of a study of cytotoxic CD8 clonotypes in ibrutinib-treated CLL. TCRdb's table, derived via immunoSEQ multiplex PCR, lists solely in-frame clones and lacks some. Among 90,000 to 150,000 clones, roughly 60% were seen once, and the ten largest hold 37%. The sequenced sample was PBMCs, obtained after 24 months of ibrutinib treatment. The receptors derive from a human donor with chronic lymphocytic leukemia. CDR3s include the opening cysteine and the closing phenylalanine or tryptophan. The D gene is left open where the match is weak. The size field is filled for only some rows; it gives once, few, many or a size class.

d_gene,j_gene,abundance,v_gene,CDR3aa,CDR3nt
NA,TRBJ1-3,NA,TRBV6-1,CASSEAGTSGNTIYF,TGTGCCAGCAGTGAGGCCGGGACCTCTGGAAACACCATATATTTT
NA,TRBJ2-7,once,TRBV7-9,CASSLSQASSYEQYF,TGTGCCAGCAGCTTATCACAGGCCTCATCCTACGAGCAGTACTTC
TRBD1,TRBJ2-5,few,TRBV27,CASSSTGTARETQYF,TGTGCCAGCAGTTCCACCGGGACAGCAAGAGAGACCCAGTACTTC
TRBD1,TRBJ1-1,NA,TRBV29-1,CSVAGGHYQAFF,TGCAGCGTCGCAGGGGGTCACTACCAAGCTTTCTTT
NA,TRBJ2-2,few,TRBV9,CASSLLLHTGELFF,TGTGCCAGCAGCCTGCTCCTCCACACCGGGGAGCTGTTTTTT
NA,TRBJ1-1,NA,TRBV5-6,CASSRSARGAEAFF,TGTGCCAGCAGCCGCTCCGCCCGGGGCGCTGAAGCTTTCTTT
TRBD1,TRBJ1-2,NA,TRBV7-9,CASSLQGQGYGYTF,TGTGCCAGCAGCCTACAGGGACAGGGCTATGGCTACACCTTC
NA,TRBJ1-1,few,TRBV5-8,CASLTRYEEAFF,TGTGCCAGCTTAACTCGATACGAAGAAGCTTTCTTT
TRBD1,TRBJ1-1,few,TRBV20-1,CSATGETEAFF,TGCAGTGCCACAGGGGAAACTGAAGCTTTCTTT
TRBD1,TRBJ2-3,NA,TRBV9,CASSVGVTGVTDTQYF,TGTGCCAGCAGCGTAGGAGTGACAGGGGTCACAGATACGCAGTATTTT
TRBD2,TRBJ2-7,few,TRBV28,CASSWDSLAATYEQYF,TGTGCCAGCAGTTGGGATAGTCTAGCGGCTACCTACGAGCAGTACTTC
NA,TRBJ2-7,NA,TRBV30,CAWEDGGSYEQYF,TGTGCCTGGGAGGACGGGGGCTCCTACGAGCAGTACTTC
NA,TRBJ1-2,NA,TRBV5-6,CASSLDPGGGYTF,TGTGCCAGCAGCTTGGACCCAGGTGGTGGCTACACCTTC
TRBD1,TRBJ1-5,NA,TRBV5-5,CASSLGPTGGIDQPQHF,TGTGCCAGCAGCTTGGGCCCCACAGGGGGGATAGATCAGCCCCAGCATTTT
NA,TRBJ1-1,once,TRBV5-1,CASSLEGPEAFF,TGCGCCAGCAGCTTGGAAGGTCCTGAAGCTTTCTTT
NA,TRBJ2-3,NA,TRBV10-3,CAISERGSPTDTQYF,TGTGCCATCAGTGAGCGGGGATCACCCACAGATACGCAGTATTTT
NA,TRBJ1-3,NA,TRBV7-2,CASSSDRPPRSGNTIYF,TGTGCCAGCAGCTCCGACAGGCCACCTCGCTCTGGAAACACCATATATTTT
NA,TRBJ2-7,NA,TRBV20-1,CSPGRTYEQYF,TGCAGTCCCGGGCGGACCTACGAGCAGTACTTC
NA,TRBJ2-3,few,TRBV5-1,CASSVWQLDLGADTQYF,TGCGCCAGCAGCGTCTGGCAACTAGACTTGGGCGCCGATACGCAGTATTTT
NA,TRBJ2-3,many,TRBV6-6,CASRTDTQYF,TGTGCCAGCAGGACAGATACGCAGTATTTT
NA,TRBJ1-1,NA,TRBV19,CASTSSWRRDTEAFF,TGTGCCAGTACTTCGTCGTGGCGACGGGACACTGAAGCTTTCTTT
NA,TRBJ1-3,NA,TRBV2,CASRSGASGNTIYF,TGTGCCAGCAGGAGTGGAGCCTCTGGAAACACCATATATTTT
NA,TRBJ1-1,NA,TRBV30,CAWSRTEAFF,TGTGCCTGGAGTAGGACTGAAGCTTTCTTT
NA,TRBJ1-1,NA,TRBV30,CAWSPQLNTEAFF,TGTGCCTGGAGCCCACAGTTGAACACTGAAGCTTTCTTT
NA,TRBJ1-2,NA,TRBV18,CASSPLLGEENYGYTF,TGTGCCAGCTCACCACTCCTGGGGGAAGAGAACTATGGCTACACCTTC
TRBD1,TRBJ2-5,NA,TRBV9,CASSVEWTGVETQYF,TGTGCCAGCAGCGTAGAATGGACAGGGGTTGAGACCCAGTACTTC
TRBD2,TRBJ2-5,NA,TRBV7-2,CASSFFGPRGDLQETQYF,TGTGCCAGCAGCTTTTTTGGGCCGCGGGGGGACTTACAAGAGACCCAGTACTTC
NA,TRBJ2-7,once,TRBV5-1,CASGASPAGYEQYF,TGCGCCAGCGGGGCTAGCCCCGCAGGGTACGAGCAGTACTTC
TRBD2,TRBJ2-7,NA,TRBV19,CASTAGGREQYF,TGTGCGAGCACTGCGGGGGGTAGAGAGCAGTACTTC
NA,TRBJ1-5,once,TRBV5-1,CASSTTGLGGQPQHF,TGCGCCAGCAGCACAACAGGGTTGGGAGGGCAGCCCCAGCATTTT
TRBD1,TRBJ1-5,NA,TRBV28,CASRTGGDNQPQHF,TGTGCCAGCAGGACAGGGGGGGACAATCAGCCCCAGCATTTT
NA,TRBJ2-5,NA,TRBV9,CASSPGPLETQYF,TGTGCCAGCAGCCCCGGACCCTTGGAGACCCAGTACTTC
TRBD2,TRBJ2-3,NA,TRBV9,CASTTGGTDTQYF,TGTGCCAGCACAACGGGGGGAACAGATACGCAGTATTTT
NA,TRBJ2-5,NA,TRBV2,CASSGAGRVREETQYF,TGTGCCAGCAGTGGGGCTGGCAGGGTCAGGGAGGAGACCCAGTACTTC
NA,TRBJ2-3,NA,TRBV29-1,CSVSSGTDTQYF,TGCAGCGTATCGTCAGGAACAGATACGCAGTATTTT
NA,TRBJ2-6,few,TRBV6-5,CASAQNGANVLTF,TGTGCCAGCGCCCAGAACGGGGCCAACGTCCTGACTTTC
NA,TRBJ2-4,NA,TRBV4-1,CASSQDSRGGKNIQYF,TGCGCCAGCAGCCAAGATTCGAGGGGGGGTAAAAACATTCAGTACTTC
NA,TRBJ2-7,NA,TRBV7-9,CASGSSYEQYF,TGTGCCAGTGGGTCCTCCTACGAGCAGTACTTC
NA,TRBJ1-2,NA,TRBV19,CASTPDGNYGYTF,TGTGCCAGTACCCCGGACGGGAACTATGGCTACACCTTC
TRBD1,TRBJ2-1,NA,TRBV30,CAWRTRTGVNEQFF,TGTGCCTGGAGAACTCGGACAGGGGTAAATGAGCAGTTCTTC
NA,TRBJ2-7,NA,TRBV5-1,CASSASGEFEQYF,TGCGCCAGCAGCGCCTCAGGGGAATTCGAGCAGTACTTC
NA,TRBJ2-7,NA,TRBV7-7,CASSSSTQSEQYF,TGTGCCAGCAGCTCCTCGACTCAAAGTGAGCAGTACTTC
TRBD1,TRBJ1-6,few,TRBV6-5,CASSYSATGGWSPLHF,TGTGCCAGCAGTTACTCAGCGACAGGGGGCTGGTCACCCCTCCACTTT
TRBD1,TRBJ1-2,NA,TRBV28,CASSLDRAGGYTF,TGTGCCAGCAGCCTAGACAGGGCAGGGGGCTACACCTTC
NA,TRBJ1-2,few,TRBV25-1,CASSDPGRRNYGYTF,TGTGCCAGCAGTGATCCGGGACGGAGGAACTATGGCTACACCTTC